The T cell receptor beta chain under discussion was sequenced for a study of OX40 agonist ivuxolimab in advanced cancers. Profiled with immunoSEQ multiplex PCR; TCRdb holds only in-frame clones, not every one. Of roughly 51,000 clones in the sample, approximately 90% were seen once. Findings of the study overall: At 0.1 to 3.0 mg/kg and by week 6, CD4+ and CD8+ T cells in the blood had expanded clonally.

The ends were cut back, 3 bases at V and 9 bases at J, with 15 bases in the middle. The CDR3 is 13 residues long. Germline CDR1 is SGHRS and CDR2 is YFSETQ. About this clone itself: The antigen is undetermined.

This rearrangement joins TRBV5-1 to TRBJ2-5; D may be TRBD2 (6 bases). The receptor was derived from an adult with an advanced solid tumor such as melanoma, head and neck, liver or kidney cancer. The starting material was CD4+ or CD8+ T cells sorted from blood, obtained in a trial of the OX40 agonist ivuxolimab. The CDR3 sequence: CASSSAGGGPQYF. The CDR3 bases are TGCGCCAGCAGCTCCGCCGGGGGAGGCCCCCAGTACTTC. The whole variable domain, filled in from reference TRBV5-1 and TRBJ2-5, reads KAGVTQTPRYLIKTRGQQVTLSCSPISGHRSVSWYQQTPGQGLQFLFEYFSETQRNKGNFPGRFSGRQFSNSRSEMNVSTLELGDSALYLCASSSAGGGPQYFGPGTRLLVL.